This TCR beta chain was sequenced during a study of CD8 T cells in ankylosing spondylitis. Overall study results and limits: Clones that were linked to disease were CD8+ and were relatively rare in peripheral blood.

In its sample, this clonotype was seen a few times. What it binds is not known. The V end lost 4 bases, the J end lost 7 bases, and 12 bases lay between the germline ends. The CDR3 totals 13 residues. Germline CDR1 SGHKS, CDR2 YYEKEE (reference sequence). One entry per CDR3 protein, called by TCRdb with MiXCR from the 5' RACE reads. This sample has more than 250,000 distinct CDR3 sequences; about 9.9% occur once, and the top ten carry more than 7%. The V gene is TRBV5-5, the J gene TRBJ1-5; D possibly corresponds to TRBD1 (5 bases). This sequence was found in a female donor with ankylosing spondylitis or in good health (not recorded which). The material sequenced was blood, either unsorted or a sorted T cell fraction (not recorded which). The CDR3 region is CASSLQGIQPQHF. CDR3 in DNA: TGTGCCAGCAGCCTCCAGGGTATCCAGCCCCAGCATTTT.